The rows below give T cell receptor beta chains drawn from one sample of a study of Graves' ophthalmopathy and Graves' hyperthyroidism. TCRdb redid the calling of the multiplex PCR reads with MiXCR, one entry per CDR3 protein. The sample includes 350,000 to 450,000 distinct CDR3 sequences, 21% seen only once; the top ten take 2.5% to 3.5%. Sequencing was carried out using peripheral blood. Receptors were obtained from a woman aged 18-29 years with stable Graves' hyperthyroidism. The CDR3 runs from the conserved cysteine through the conserved F or W. The D gene is left open where the match is weak. Clone size is not always given. Where it is, it says once, few, many or a class for expanded clones.

abundance	d_gene	v_gene	j_gene	CDR3aa	CDR3nt
.	TRBD2	TRBV5-1	TRBJ2-3	CASSFTSGRGPDTQYF	TGCGCCAGCAGCTTCACTAGCGGGAGGGGGCCAGATACGCAGTATTTT
.	TRBD2	TRBV4-1	TRBJ2-7	CASSWTLAGGSPYEQYF	TGCGCCAGCAGCTGGACCCTAGCGGGAGGGTCTCCCTACGAGCAGTACTTC
many	TRBD2	TRBV18	TRBJ2-5	CASSPRAFGGSKETQYF	TGTGCCAGCTCACCAAGGGCTTTTGGCGGGAGTAAAGAGACCCAGTACTTC
many	TRBD1	TRBV20-1	TRBJ1-6	CSAREPGQPYSPLHF	TGCAGTGCTAGAGAACCGGGACAGCCGTATTCACCCCTCCACTTT
many	.	TRBV12-3/TRBV12-4	TRBJ1-1	CASRTTGTGGQAFF	TGTGCCAGCAGGACTACCGGGACCGGTGGCCAAGCTTTCTTT
few	TRBD2	TRBV28	TRBJ2-3	CASSSPLRLADTDTQYF	TGTGCCAGCAGCTCCCCTCTCCGACTAGCGGACACAGATACGCAGTATTTT
.	.	TRBV20-1	TRBJ2-5	CSARDSEGQMETQYF	TGCAGTGCTAGAGATTCCGAGGGGCAAATGGAGACCCAGTACTTC
many	.	TRBV6-5	TRBJ1-1	CASSYRTGNTEAFF	TGTGCCAGCAGTTACCGAACAGGGAACACTGAAGCTTTCTTT
.	TRBD2	TRBV6-1	TRBJ2-4	CASSPTGVGREGRRNIQYF	TGTGCCAGCAGCCCCACCGGCGTTGGGCGGGAGGGCCGGAGGAACATTCAGTACTTC
.	TRBD1	TRBV18	TRBJ2-7	CASSTGFYEQYF	TGTGCCAGCTCGACAGGGTTCTACGAGCAGTACTTC
few	.	TRBV18	TRBJ1-5	CASSVDRRQPQHF	TGTGCCAGCTCAGTGGATCGTAGACAGCCCCAGCATTTT
many	.	TRBV6-1	TRBJ2-2	CASSDNRRYTGELFF	TGTGCCAGCAGTGACAACAGGAGGTACACCGGGGAGCTGTTTTTT
many	TRBD2	TRBV2	TRBJ2-5	CASMGGAGGVETQYF	TGTGCCAGCATGGGTGGAGCGGGAGGAGTGGAGACCCAGTACTTC
many	.	TRBV6-2/TRBV6-3	TRBJ2-7	CASRGGGAPYEQYF	TGTGCCAGCAGGGGAGGGGGGGCCCCCTACGAGCAGTACTTC
.	.	TRBV27	TRBJ1-5	CASSPFPGSQPQHF	TGTGCCAGCAGCCCATTCCCCGGGAGCCAGCCCCAGCATTTT
many	TRBD1	TRBV28	TRBJ2-7	CASSFRDRGIREQYF	TGTGCCAGCAGTTTCCGGGACAGGGGTATCCGGGAGCAGTACTTC
.	.	TRBV6-1	TRBJ2-5	CASRGPTRSGTQYF	TGTGCCAGCAGAGGACCGACACGGTCGGGGACCCAGTACTTC
many	.	TRBV7-8	TRBJ2-7	CASSLVGIIEEQYF	TGTGCCAGCAGCTTAGTAGGGATAATTGAGGAGCAGTACTTC
.	.	TRBV7-2	TRBJ1-6	CASSLGRGNYNSPLHF	TGTGCCAGCAGCCTAGGGAGAGGGAACTATAATTCACCCCTCCACTTT
many	TRBD1	TRBV2	TRBJ1-5	CASSEATLGQGTHQPQHF	TGTGCCAGCAGTGAAGCAACATTAGGACAGGGAACTCATCAGCCCCAGCATTTT
many	.	TRBV12-3/TRBV12-4	TRBJ2-7	CASSFLAWGQYF	TGTGCCAGCAGTTTCCTTGCCTGGGGGCAGTACTTC
few	TRBD1	TRBV6-5	TRBJ2-2	CASSFRQGAVGELFF	TGTGCCAGCAGTTTTCGACAGGGGGCCGTGGGGGAGCTGTTTTTT
many	.	TRBV28	TRBJ1-6	CASSPWTRNSPLHF	TGTGCCAGCAGTCCGTGGACAAGGAATTCACCCCTCCACTTT
many	TRBD1	TRBV20-1	TRBJ2-7	CSARDPDRGIYEQYF	TGCAGTGCTAGAGATCCGGACAGGGGTATCTACGAGCAGTACTTC
many	TRBD1	TRBV25-1	TRBJ2-7	CASSEFRDSDEQYF	TGTGCCAGCAGTGAATTTCGGGACAGCGACGAGCAGTACTTC
many	.	TRBV7-3	TRBJ2-2	CASSWNNGELFF	TGTGCCAGCAGCTGGAATAACGGGGAGCTGTTTTTT
few	TRBD1	TRBV3-1	TRBJ2-7	CASMRQGENEQYF	TGTGCCAGCATGAGACAGGGAGAAAACGAGCAGTACTTC
many	.	TRBV12-3/TRBV12-4	TRBJ1-2	CASRRVGHTLGYTF	TGTGCCAGCCGGAGGGTAGGACACACCCTCGGCTACACCTTC
many	.	TRBV7-2	TRBJ1-5	CASSLGRSDNQPQHF	TGTGCCAGCAGCTTAGGTCGCTCAGACAATCAGCCCCAGCATTTT
once	.	TRBV6-1	TRBJ1-2	CASSHRAYTF	TGTGCCAGCAGTCACAGGGCTTACACCTTC
.	.	TRBV12-5	TRBJ1-1	CASGLVRAGRERTEAFF	TGTGCTAGTGGTTTGGTAAGGGCAGGGCGGGAGCGCACTGAAGCTTTCTTT
.	.	TRBV5-5	TRBJ2-7	CASSLGLWDYEQYF	TGTGCCAGCAGCTTGGGTCTGTGGGACTACGAGCAGTACTTC
many	TRBD2	TRBV25-1	TRBJ2-5	CASSVKREEERGETQYF	TGTGCCAGCAGTGTGAAGCGGGAGGAGGAGAGGGGAGAGACCCAGTACTTC